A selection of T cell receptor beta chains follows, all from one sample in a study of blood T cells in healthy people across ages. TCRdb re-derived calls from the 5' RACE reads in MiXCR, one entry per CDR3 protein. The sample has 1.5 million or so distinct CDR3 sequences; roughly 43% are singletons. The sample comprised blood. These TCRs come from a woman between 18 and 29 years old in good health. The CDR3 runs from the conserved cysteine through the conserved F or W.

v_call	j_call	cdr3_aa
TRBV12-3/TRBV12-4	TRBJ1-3	CATQEGEGNTIYF
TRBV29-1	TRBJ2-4	CSAGGNAKNIQYF
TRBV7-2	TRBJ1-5	CASSRGQGLNQPQHF
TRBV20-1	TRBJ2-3	CSARGGLGTDTQYF
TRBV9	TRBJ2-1	CASSPPRGSYNEQFF
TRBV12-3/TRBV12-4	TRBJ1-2	CASSSGGRDYTF
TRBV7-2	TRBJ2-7	CASSSASGISYEQYF
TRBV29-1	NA	CSVEEGNRFGYEQYF
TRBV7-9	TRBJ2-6	CASSYLWSVGAISGANVLTF
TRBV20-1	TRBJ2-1	CSARDRRLAGHGYNEQFF
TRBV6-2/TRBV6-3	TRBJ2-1	CASRPGPMYNEQFF
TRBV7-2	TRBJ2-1	CASSSSGGSYNEQFF
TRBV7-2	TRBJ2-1	CASSSVTGNEQFF
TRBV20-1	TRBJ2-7	CSAFPTSGGAYEQYF
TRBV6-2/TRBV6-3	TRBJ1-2	CASSRAPADLPNYGYTF
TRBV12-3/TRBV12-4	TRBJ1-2	CASSLTGVPYGYTF
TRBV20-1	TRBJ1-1	CSAVPRLLNTEAFF